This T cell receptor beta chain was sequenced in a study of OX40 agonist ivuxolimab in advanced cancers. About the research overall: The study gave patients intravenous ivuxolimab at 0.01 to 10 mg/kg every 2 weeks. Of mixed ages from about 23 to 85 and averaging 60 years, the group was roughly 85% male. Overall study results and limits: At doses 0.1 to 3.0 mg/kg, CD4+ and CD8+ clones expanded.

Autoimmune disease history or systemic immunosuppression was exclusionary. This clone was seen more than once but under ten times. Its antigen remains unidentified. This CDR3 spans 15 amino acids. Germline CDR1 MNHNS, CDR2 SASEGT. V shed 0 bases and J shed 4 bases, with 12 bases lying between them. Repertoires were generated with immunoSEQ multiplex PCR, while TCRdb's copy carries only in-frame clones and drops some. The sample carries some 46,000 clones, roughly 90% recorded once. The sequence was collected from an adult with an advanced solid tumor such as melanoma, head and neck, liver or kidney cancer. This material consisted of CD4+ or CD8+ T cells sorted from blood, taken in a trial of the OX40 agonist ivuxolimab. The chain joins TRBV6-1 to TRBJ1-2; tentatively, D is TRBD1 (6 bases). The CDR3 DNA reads TGTGCCAGCAGTGAAGCGGCAGGGGTCGTCTATGGCTACACCTTC. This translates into CASSEAAGVVYGYTF.